This is a list of T cell receptor beta chains from one sample in a study of CD8 T cells in Susac syndrome. TCRdb re-called the immunoSEQ multiplex PCR reads with MiXCR, one entry per CDR3 protein. The repertoire holds around 200,000 distinct CDR3 sequences, 85% to 95% seen once, with more than 0.08% in the top ten. The sequenced sample was CD4+ T cells from PBMCs. The receptors were gathered from a human donor with Susac syndrome. CDR3s include the opening cysteine and the closing phenylalanine or tryptophan. D genes are given only for firm matches. For some rows the clone size is stated as once, few or many, or as a class when expanded; others skip it.

>17|TRBJ2-6|NA|NA|TRBV16
CASVPRNKSSGANVLTF
TGTGCCAGCGTACCCAGGAATAAAAGCTCTGGGGCCAACGTCCTGACTTTC
>18|TRBJ1-2|TRBD1|NA|TRBV27
CASSSRRDRSLPFYGYTF
TGTGCCAGCAGTAGCCGAAGGGACAGATCCTTACCATTCTATGGCTACACCTTC
>15|TRBJ1-4|NA|NA|TRBV20-1
CSAGETGTVNEKLFF
TGCAGTGCTGGCGAAACCGGGACCGTTAATGAAAAACTGTTTTTT
>12|TRBJ1-1|NA|NA|TRBV3-1
CASGRRGGEAFF
TGTGCCAGCGGAAGACGGGGCGGCGAAGCTTTCTTT
>11|TRBJ1-1|NA|few|TRBV29-1
CSCDRNTEAFF
TGCAGTTGTGACAGGAACACTGAAGCTTTCTTT
>14|TRBJ2-3|NA|NA|TRBV20-1
CSARDFPRTDTQYF
TGCAGTGCTAGGGACTTTCCCCGCACAGATACGCAGTATTTT
>12|TRBJ2-3|NA|NA|TRBV29-1
CSGGGVSDTQYF
TGCAGCGGAGGGGGGGTCTCAGATACGCAGTATTTT
>13|TRBJ1-2|TRBD1|NA|TRBV2
CASSTRQGAGYTF
TGTGCCAGCAGTACAAGACAGGGGGCTGGCTACACCTTC
>13|TRBJ1-5|NA|NA|TRBV6-5
CASSSNSGQPQHF
TGTGCCAGCAGTTCGAATTCAGGTCAGCCCCAGCATTTT
>12|TRBJ1-2|NA|NA|TRBV20-1
CSAREDSYGYTF
TGCAGTGCTAGAGAGGACAGCTATGGCTACACCTTC
>14|TRBJ2-7|TRBD1|NA|TRBV18
CASSPGDSSYEQYF
TGTGCCAGCTCACCAGGGGACAGCTCCTACGAGCAGTACTTC
>15|TRBJ1-2|NA|NA|TRBV20-1
CSASLGISAFYGYTF
TGCAGTGCTAGTCTCGGGATATCAGCTTTCTATGGCTACACCTTC
>15|TRBJ1-5|TRBD1|NA|TRBV7-2
CASSLDRDRHQPQHF
TGTGCCAGCAGCTTAGACCGGGACAGACATCAGCCCCAGCATTTT
>13|TRBJ1-2|NA|NA|TRBV7-9
CASSPPEGLGYTF
TGTGCCAGCAGCCCCCCTGAAGGGTTGGGCTACACCTTC
>14|TRBJ2-3|TRBD2|once|TRBV28
CASSPLAGADTQYF
TGTGCCAGCAGTCCGCTAGCGGGAGCAGATACGCAGTATTTT
>14|TRBJ1-1|NA|NA|TRBV10-3
CAISDRTANTEAFF
TGTGCCATCAGTGACCGGACAGCTAACACTGAAGCTTTCTTT
>14|TRBJ2-7|TRBD2|NA|TRBV25-1
CASSDSGGAYEQYF
TGTGCCAGCAGTGACAGCGGGGGAGCCTACGAGCAGTACTTC
>15|TRBJ1-5|NA|NA|TRBV3-1
CASSQRGESNQPQHF
TGTGCCAGCAGCCAAAGGGGAGAGAGCAATCAGCCCCAGCATTTT
>16|TRBJ2-7|NA|once|TRBV7-9
CASSSIRGLRGYEQYF
TGTGCCAGCAGCTCCATCCGGGGCCTTCGAGGATACGAGCAGTACTTC
>15|TRBJ2-7|TRBD1|NA|TRBV2
CASSETGQGYHEQYF
TGTGCCAGCAGTGAGACGGGACAGGGATATCACGAGCAGTACTTC
>13|TRBJ1-6|NA|NA|TRBV3-1
CASSQVVNSPLHF
TGTGCCAGCAGCCAAGTAGTGAATTCACCCCTCCACTTT
>15|TRBJ2-1|TRBD2|NA|TRBV20-1
CSAPGLAGVYNEQFF
TGCAGTGCTCCCGGACTAGCGGGGGTCTACAATGAGCAGTTCTTC
>15|TRBJ2-7|TRBD2|NA|TRBV5-4
CASSLDLAGDYEQYF
TGTGCCAGCAGCTTGGACCTAGCGGGAGACTACGAGCAGTACTTC
>14|TRBJ2-5|TRBD2|NA|TRBV4-2
CASSQNQGGETQYF
TGTGCCAGCAGCCAGAACCAGGGAGGGGAGACCCAGTACTTC
>12|TRBJ1-2|NA|NA|TRBV29-1
CSVDGGGYGYTF
TGCAGCGTTGACGGGGGCGGGTATGGCTACACCTTC
>14|TRBJ2-7|TRBD1|NA|TRBV5-4
CASSQDRAVIEQYF
TGTGCCAGCAGCCAGGACAGGGCGGTTATTGAGCAGTACTTC